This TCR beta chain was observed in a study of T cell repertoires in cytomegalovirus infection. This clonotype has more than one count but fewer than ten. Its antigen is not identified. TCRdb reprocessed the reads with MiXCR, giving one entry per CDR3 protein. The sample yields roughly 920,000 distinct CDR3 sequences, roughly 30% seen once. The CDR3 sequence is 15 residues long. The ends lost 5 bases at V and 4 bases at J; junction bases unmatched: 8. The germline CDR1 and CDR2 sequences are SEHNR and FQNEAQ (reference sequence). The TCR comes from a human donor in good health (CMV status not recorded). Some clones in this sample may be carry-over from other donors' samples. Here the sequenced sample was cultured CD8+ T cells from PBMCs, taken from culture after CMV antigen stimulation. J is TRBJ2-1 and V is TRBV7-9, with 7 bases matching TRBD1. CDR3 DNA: TGTGCCAGCAGCCCTGACAGGGTAAAGTACAATGAGCAGTTCTTC. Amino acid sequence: CASSPDRVKYNEQFF.